Listed here are 18 T cell receptor beta chains from one sample, sequenced in a study of T cells in Graves' hyperthyroidism and ophthalmopathy. Amplified regions were TCR beta CDR3 sequences from RNA transcripts. TCR CDR3 regions were first amplified by RT-PCR with HTBI primers. TCRdb called the multiplex PCR reads again in MiXCR, with one record for every CDR3 protein. This sample has around 620,000 distinct CDR3 sequences, with about 14% found just once. Sequences were obtained from blood. All receptors come from a woman between 18 and 29 years old with Graves' ophthalmopathy.

This clonotype was counted at least ten times. This sequence joins TRBV6-2 or TRBV6-3 and TRBJ2-7, with D perhaps TRBD2 (6 bases). The ends were cut back, 8 bases at V and 3 bases at J, with 23 bases in the middle. Germline values: CDR1 MNHEY, CDR2 SVGEGT. This CDR3 contains 16 residues. In nucleotides, the CDR3 is TGTGCCAGCCAACCCTTCGGGGGACTCCTTTTCTACGAGCAGTACTTC. Its protein is CASQPFGGLLFYEQYF.

This clonotype has at least ten counts. The chain links TRBV11-2 to TRBJ2-1, with D possibly being TRBD2 (5 bases). Germline V gene sequence: CDR1 SGHAT, CDR2 FQNNGV. Deletions cut 3 bases from V and 4 bases from J, with 7 bases between. The CDR3 is 13 residues long. This CDR3 reads CASSFGGYNEQFF. The DNA of the CDR3 is TGTGCCAGCAGCTTCGGCGGGTACAATGAGCAGTTCTTC. Combining the CDR3 with reference TRBV11-2 and TRBJ2-1 gives the whole variable domain EAGVAQSPRYKIIEKRQSVAFWCNPISGHATLYWYQQILGQGPKLLIQFQNNGVVDDSQLPKDRFSAERLKGVDSTLKIQPAKLEDSAVYLCASSFGGYNEQFFGPGTRLTVL.

The rearrangement links TRBV7-2 to TRBJ2-7; 9 bases fit TRBD2. The V and J ends lost 5 bases and 9 bases, in that order; junction bases with no gene match: 17. This CDR3 spans 16 amino acids. Germline loops: CDR1 SGHTA, CDR2 FQGNSA. The CDR3: CASSPRLAAPEGGQYF. In DNA form, the CDR3 reads TGTGCCAGCAGCCCGAGACTAGCGGCTCCCGAGGGTGGGCAGTACTTC. Complete variable domain (other parts from reference TRBV7-2 and TRBJ2-7): GAGVSQSPSNKVTEKGKDVELRCDPISGHTALYWYRQSLGQGLEFLIYFQGNSAPDKSGLPSDRFSAERTGGSVSTLTIQRTQQEDSAVYLCASSPRLAAPEGGQYFGPGTRLTVT.

This clonotype was detected many times. The rearrangement uses TRBV29-1 and TRBJ2-2; D is perhaps TRBD1 (6 bases). V was shortened by 6 bases and J by 0 bases, with 20 bases between the two germline ends. The CDR3 is made up of 17 amino acids. Looked up from germline, CDR1 is SQVTM and CDR2 is ANQGSEA. CDR3 nucleotides: TGCAGCGTGGCGCAATTCCCGGGACAATCGAACACCGGGGAGCTGTTTTTT. It yields the protein CSVAQFPGQSNTGELFF.

This clonotype has a count of ten or more. The V gene is TRBV30, the J gene TRBJ1-5; D ambiguous. The germline V gene has CDR1 GTSNPN and CDR2 SVGIG (reference sequence). Deletions cut 0 bases from V and 5 bases from J, with 5 bases between. The CDR3 has 12 amino acids. The chain's CDR3 is CAWSVGDQPQHF. The CDR3 DNA reads as TGTGCCTGGAGTGTCGGCGATCAGCCCCAGCATTTT.

In its sample, this clonotype was seen many times. This chain connects TRBV2 to TRBJ1-2; TRBD1 might be the D (6 bases). CDR1 and CDR2 (germline): SNHLY, FYNNEI. The V end lost 3 bases, the J end lost 2 bases, and 7 bases lay between the germline ends. The CDR3 sequence is 13 residues long. CDR3 sequence: CASSEGANYGYTF. DNA for the CDR3: TGTGCCAGCAGTGAGGGGGCGAACTATGGCTACACCTTC.

This clonotype came up a few times. The rearrangement links TRBV20-1 to TRBJ1-2; D unresolved. CDR3 size: 14 residues. In germline, CDR1 is DFQATT, CDR2 SNEGSKA (reference sequence). With 1 base removed from V and 4 bases from J, the gap between germline ends came to 13 bases. The DNA of the CDR3 is TGCAGTGCTAGAGCCGTAACAGCTCTCTATGGCTACACCTTC. As protein: CSARAVTALYGYTF.

CDR3 protein: CASNQGSPREKLFF. For the CDR3, the DNA is TGCGCCAGCAACCAGGGCTCTCCTCGTGAAAAACTGTTTTTT. J is TRBJ1-4 and V is TRBV5-1, with a tentative D call TRBD1 (5 bases). Deletions cut 6 bases from V and 7 bases from J, with 16 bases between. This CDR3 has 14 residues. Germline V lookup: CDR1 SGHRS, CDR2 YFSETQ. Full variable domain (remainder filled in from reference TRBV5-1 and TRBJ1-4): KAGVTQTPRYLIKTRGQQVTLSCSPISGHRSVSWYQQTPGQGLQFLFEYFSETQRNKGNFPGRFSGRQFSNSRSEMNVSTLELGDSALYLCASNQGSPREKLFFGSGTQLSVL.

The sample holds a few counts of this clonotype. The chain uses TRBV9 and TRBJ2-7, with D tentatively TRBD1 (6 bases). The germline V and J ends were trimmed by 0 bases and 2 bases, with 12 bases remaining between them. The germline V gene encodes CDR1 SGDLS and CDR2 YYNGEE. The CDR3 is 15 residues long. CDR3 protein: CASSVEGGQPYEQYF. For the CDR3, the DNA is TGTGCCAGCAGCGTAGAAGGAGGACAGCCCTACGAGCAGTACTTC.

The table lists this clonotype with many counts. V usage is TRBV30 and J usage is TRBJ2-1, with D maybe TRBD2 (6 bases). Trimming cost V 3 bases and J 8 bases, with 14 bases left between them. Germline V CDR1 and CDR2: GTSNPN, SVGIG (reference sequence). This CDR3 comprises 13 residues. In DNA form, the CDR3 reads TGTGCCTGGAGGCTCGGGAGAGATTATGAGCAGTTCTTC. It yields the protein CAWRLGRDYEQFF. The complete variable domain, with remaining parts taken from reference TRBV30 and TRBJ2-1, reads SQTIHQWPATLVQPVGSPLSLECTVEGTSNPNLYWYRQAAGRGLQLLFYSVGIGQISSEVPQNLSASRPQDRQFILSSKKLLLSDSGFYLCAWRLGRDYEQFFGPGTRLTVL.

This clonotype was observed a handful of times. The chain recombines TRBV4-2 with TRBJ1-4; no clear D. The CDR3 sequence is 16 residues long. Trimming cost V 1 base and J 0 bases, with 9 bases left between them. Germline loops: CDR1 LGHNA, CDR2 YNFKEQ. CDR3 DNA sequence: TGTGCCAGCAGCCAAGGCGGCCAGGCAACTAATGAAAAACTGTTTTTT. Encoded protein: CASSQGGQATNEKLFF.

This clonotype was recorded at least ten times. V gene TRBV29-1 combines with J gene TRBJ1-1; the match to TRBD1 covers 7 bases. The junction had 16 bases not matched to a gene; V was cut back by 7 bases and J by 8 bases. Germline-derived CDR1 and CDR2 are SQVTM and ANQGSEA. The CDR3 contains 14 residues. The CDR3 DNA is TGCAGCGCGACGGGGACAGACTCATCCGCGGAAGCTTTCTTT. This sequence encodes CSATGTDSSAEAFF.

A few counts support this clonotype. The rearrangement uses TRBV4-2 and TRBJ2-5, with 13 nucleotides matching TRBD2. The junction had 4 bases not matched to a gene; V was cut back by 6 bases and J by 3 bases. Germline lookup yields CDR1 LGHNA and CDR2 YNFKEQ. The length of the CDR3 is 15 residues. The CDR3 region has the DNA TGTGCCAGCAGTCGTGGACTAGCGGGAGAAGAGACCCAGTACTTC. It translates to CASSRGLAGEETQYF.

Ten or more counts support this clonotype. The rearrangement links TRBV2 to TRBJ2-5; the D is unclear. The germline V and J ends were trimmed by 6 bases and 4 bases, with 12 bases remaining between them. Germline-derived CDR1 and CDR2 are SNHLY and FYNNEI. This CDR3 is built from 13 residues. DNA of the CDR3: TGTGCCAGCAGCGATGGGATGCGAGAGACCCAGTACTTC. Its protein product is CASSDGMRETQYF.

The rearrangement joins TRBV28 to TRBJ2-4; 12 bases agree with TRBD1. The CDR3 consists of 21 residues. Trimming at V came to 5 bases and at J to 0 bases, leaving 17 bases not matched to a gene. Germline values: CDR1 MDHEN, CDR2 SYDVKM. This chain's CDR3 is CASSPTFRDRGLIVAKNIQYF. The CDR3 bases are TGTGCCAGCAGTCCCACGTTTCGGGACAGGGGGCTGATTGTAGCCAAAAACATTCAGTACTTC.

This clonotype came up a few times. The chain uses TRBV2 and TRBJ1-2, with D possibly being TRBD1 (5 bases). Trimming removed 6 bases at V and 4 bases at J, with 18 bases between. CDR1 is SNHLY, CDR2 FYNNEI, per germline. This CDR3 comprises 15 residues. The CDR3 spells CASRGVGPVIYGYTF. CDR3 nucleotides: TGTGCCAGCAGAGGGGTTGGGCCAGTCATCTATGGCTACACCTTC.

This clonotype appeared many times. This chain connects TRBV10-3 to TRBJ2-7, with 9 bases identical to TRBD2. Germline assignment: CDR1 ENHRY and CDR2 SYGVKD. V trimming: 6 bases; J trimming: 5 bases; junction bases outside the gene matches: 14. The CDR3 spans 16 residues. The CDR3, as DNA: TGTGCCATCAGAGGGGATCATAGCGGGAGTGTCCACGAGCAGTACTTC. This codes for CAIRGDHSGSVHEQYF.

J is TRBJ2-4 and V is TRBV19, with D tentatively TRBD1 (6 bases). V lost 8 bases and J lost 0, with 14 bases in between. Germline V gene lookup returns CDR1 LNHDA and CDR2 SQIVND (reference sequence). The CDR3 totals 15 residues. The CDR3 sequence: CASGDQGLAKNIQYF. CDR3 DNA: TGTGCCAGTGGGGATCAGGGGTTAGCCAAAAACATTCAGTACTTC.